The clone carrying this T cell receptor beta chain was seen only once. Its antigen remains unknown. The data were taken from a study of CD8+ T cells in alopecia areata. Study as a whole: Tofacitinib administration to treated patients was oral, at 5 to 10 mg twice daily. Tofacitinib was given for 6 to 18 months, then stopped for 6 months.

Whole-study results and caveats: Patients shared TCRs less clearly than mice did, possibly owing to HLA.

Sequencing templates came from extracted RNA that was reverse transcribed into cDNA. Produced via immunoSEQ multiplex PCR; TCRdb's table is partial and in-frame only. Here the sample spans 120,000 or so clones, approximately 52% being singletons. Indicated treatment: oral pan-JAK inhibitor, 5-10 mg twice daily. Individuals with alopecia areata gave both lesional scalp punch biopsies and peripheral blood for collection. The V end lost 10 bases, the J end lost 5 bases, and 17 bases lay between the germline ends. This CDR3 is 13 amino acids long. The germline gives CDR1 PRHDT, CDR2 FYEKMQ (reference sequence).

The V call is TRBV13, the J call TRBJ1-1, with D maybe TRBD1 (5 bases). The sample here was CD8+ T cells sorted from blood, taken at week 4, from a patient treated with tofacitinib. This sequence was found in a human donor with alopecia areata. CDR3: CATELAGVTEAFF. For the CDR3, the DNA is TGTGCCACCGAGCTGGCGGGGGTTACTGAAGCTTTCTTT.